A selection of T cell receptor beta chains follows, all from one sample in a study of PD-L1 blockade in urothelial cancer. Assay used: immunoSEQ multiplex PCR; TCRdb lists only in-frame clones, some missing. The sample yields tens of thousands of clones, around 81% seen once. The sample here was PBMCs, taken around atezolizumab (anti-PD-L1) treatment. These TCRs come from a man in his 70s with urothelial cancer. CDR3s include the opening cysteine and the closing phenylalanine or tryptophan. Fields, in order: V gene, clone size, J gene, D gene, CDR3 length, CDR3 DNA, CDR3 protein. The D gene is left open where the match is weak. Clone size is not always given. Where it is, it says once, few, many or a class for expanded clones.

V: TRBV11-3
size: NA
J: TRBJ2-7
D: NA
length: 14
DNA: TGTGCCAGCAGCTCTCGGACAGTGTCCTACGAGCAGTACTTC
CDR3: CASSSRTVSYEQYF

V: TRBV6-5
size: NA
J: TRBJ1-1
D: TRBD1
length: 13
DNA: TGTGCCAGCACCAACAGGGGAGACACTGAAGCTTTCTTT
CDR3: CASTNRGDTEAFF

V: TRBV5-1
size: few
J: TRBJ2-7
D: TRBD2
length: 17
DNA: TGCGCCAGCAGCTTCGGGACTAGCGGGGGGGTGACCTACGAGCAGTACTTC
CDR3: CASSFGTSGGVTYEQYF

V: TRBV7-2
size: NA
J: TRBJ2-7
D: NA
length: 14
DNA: TGTGCCAGCAGCTTATTCGCTGGCCCCTACGAGCAGTACTTC
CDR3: CASSLFAGPYEQYF

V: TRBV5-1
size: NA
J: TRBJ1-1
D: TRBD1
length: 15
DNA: TGCGCCAGCAGCGTAAGACAGGGGGCGAACACTGAAGCTTTCTTT
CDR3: CASSVRQGANTEAFF

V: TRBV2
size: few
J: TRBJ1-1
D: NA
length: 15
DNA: TGTGCCAGCAGTGAAGCGCTTGTGGGGGGCACTGAAGCTTTCTTT
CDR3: CASSEALVGGTEAFF

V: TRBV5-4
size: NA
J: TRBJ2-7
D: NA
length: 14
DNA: TGTGCCAGCAGCCAGCGGGCCAGGGAGTCCGAGCAGTACTTC
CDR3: CASSQRARESEQYF

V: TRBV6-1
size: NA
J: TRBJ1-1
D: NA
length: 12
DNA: TGTGCCAGCAAGGTGGGGGGAACTGAAGCTTTCTTT
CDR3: CASKVGGTEAFF

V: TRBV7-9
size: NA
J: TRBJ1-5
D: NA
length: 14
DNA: TGTGCCAGCAGCATCGGGAACAGCAATCAGCCCCAGCATTTT
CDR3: CASSIGNSNQPQHF

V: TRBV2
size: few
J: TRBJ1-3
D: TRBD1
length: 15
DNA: TGTGCCACTCGTCCCGGGACAGTCTCTGGAAACACCATATATTTT
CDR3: CATRPGTVSGNTIYF

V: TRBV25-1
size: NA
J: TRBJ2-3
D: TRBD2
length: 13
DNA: TGTGCCAGCAACCCAGCGGGGACAGATACGCAGTATTTT
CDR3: CASNPAGTDTQYF

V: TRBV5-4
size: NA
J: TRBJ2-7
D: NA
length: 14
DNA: TGTGCCAGCAGTTATGGACAGTATAGGAACGAGCAGTACTTC
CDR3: CASSYGQYRNEQYF

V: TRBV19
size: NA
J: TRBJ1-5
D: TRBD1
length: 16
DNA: TGTGCCAGTAGTACCCCGGGACAGTGGAGCAATCAGCCCCAGCATTTT
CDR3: CASSTPGQWSNQPQHF

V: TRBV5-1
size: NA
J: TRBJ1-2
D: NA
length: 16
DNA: TGCGCCAGCAGCTTGAACGCCGGACAAGCTAACTATGGCTACACCTTC
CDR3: CASSLNAGQANYGYTF

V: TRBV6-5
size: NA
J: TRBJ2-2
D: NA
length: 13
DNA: TGTGCCAGCAGTTTCCGACAGTCCGGGGAGCTGTTTTTT
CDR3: CASSFRQSGELFF

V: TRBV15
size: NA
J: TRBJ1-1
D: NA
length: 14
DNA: TGTGCCACCTCGTGGGCTGGCTTAAACACTGAAGCTTTCTTT
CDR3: CATSWAGLNTEAFF

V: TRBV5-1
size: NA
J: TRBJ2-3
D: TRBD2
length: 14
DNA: TGCGCCAGCAGCTTGGGTACTAGCGAAGATACGCAGTATTTT
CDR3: CASSLGTSEDTQYF

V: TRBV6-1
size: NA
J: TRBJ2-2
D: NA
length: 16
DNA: TGTGCCAGCAGTGAAAGAAGGGTCAGCGGGACCGGGGAGCTGTTTTTT
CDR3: CASSERRVSGTGELFF

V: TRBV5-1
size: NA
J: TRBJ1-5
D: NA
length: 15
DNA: TGCGCCAGCAGCTTGGAGGGGATCGGCAATCAGCCCCAGCATTTT
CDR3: CASSLEGIGNQPQHF

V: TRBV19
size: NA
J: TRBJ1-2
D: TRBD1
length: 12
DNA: TGTGCCAGTAGTCGACAGGGGAATGGCTACACCTTC
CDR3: CASSRQGNGYTF

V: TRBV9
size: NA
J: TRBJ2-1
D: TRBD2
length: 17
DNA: TGTGCCAGCAGCGTATCCGGACTAGCGGGGGGGCACAATGAGCAGTTCTTC
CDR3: CASSVSGLAGGHNEQFF

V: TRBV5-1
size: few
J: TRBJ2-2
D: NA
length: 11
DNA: TGCGCCAGCAGCTTGGCGGGGGAGCTGTTTTTT
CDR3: CASSLAGELFF

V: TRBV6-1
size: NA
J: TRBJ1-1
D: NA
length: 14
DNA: TGTGCCAGCCTCACTAGGGAGGGAGGAACTGAAGCTTTCTTT
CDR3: CASLTREGGTEAFF

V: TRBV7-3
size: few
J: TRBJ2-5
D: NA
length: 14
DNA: TGTGCCAGCAGCCCCCAAGAGGGCGCAGAGACCCAGTACTTC
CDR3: CASSPQEGAETQYF